One and the same sample provided the 27 T cell receptor beta chains below, sequenced in a study of blood T cell repertoires in COVID-19. Libraries were prepared by immunoSEQ multiplex PCR; TCRdb keeps only in-frame clonotypes and omits some of them. The sample records 90,000 to 150,000 clones, roughly 70% being singletons. The sample was peripheral blood. The receptors were gathered from a human donor with acute or convalescent COVID-19. The donor label of this sample is uncertain.

In its sample, this clone was seen once. This sequence joins TRBV27 and TRBJ1-6; D is perhaps TRBD1 (5 bases). V was pared by 3 bases and J by 8 bases, with 11 bases between. This CDR3 spans 14 amino acids. The germline V gene encodes CDR1 MNHEY and CDR2 SMNVEV (reference sequence). The CDR3 DNA is TGTGCCAGCAGTTTCCAGGGTTCGCATTCACCCCTCCACTTT. Amino acid sequence: CASSFQGSHSPLHF.

The chain combines TRBV7-3 with TRBJ2-5; 14 bases agree with TRBD2. V gave up 5 bases and J gave up 2 bases; unmatched junction bases: 4. Germline V lookup: CDR1 SGHTA, CDR2 FQGTGA. The length of the CDR3 is 16 residues. The CDR3 loop is CASSLGTSGGQETQYF. The CDR3, as DNA: TGTGCCAGCAGCCTCGGGACTAGCGGGGGACAAGAGACCCAGTACTTC.

The chain carries TRBV15 and TRBJ2-3, with 8 bases that match TRBD2. The CDR3 contains 14 residues. After removal of 4 bases from V and 4 bases from J, the junction contained 4 bases not matched to a gene. Germline V lookup: CDR1 LNHNV, CDR2 YYDKDF (reference sequence). CDR3 DNA: TGTGCCACCAGCAAAGCGGGAGACTCAGATACGCAGTATTTT. Translation gives CATSKAGDSDTQYF.

The V gene is TRBV29-1, the J gene TRBJ2-7; TRBD1 agrees at 12 bases. This CDR3 is built from 13 residues. Trimming removed 4 bases from V and 7 bases from J; junction bases left unmatched: 5. The germline V gene encodes CDR1 SQVTM and CDR2 ANQGSEA. CDR3 protein: CSVGGQGAREQYF. For the CDR3, the DNA is TGCAGCGTTGGGGGACAGGGGGCGCGGGAGCAGTACTTC.

V gene TRBV7-9 combines with J gene TRBJ1-2, with 7 bases matching TRBD1. This CDR3 spans 14 amino acids. Germline loops: CDR1 SEHNR, CDR2 FQNEAQ (reference sequence). The V gene end was trimmed by 3 bases and the J gene end by 3 bases; junction bases not matched to a gene: 4. CDR3 coding DNA: TGTGCCAGCAGCTTGAGCAGGGGGGACTATGGCTACACCTTC. It specifies CASSLSRGDYGYTF.

The rearrangement joins TRBV12-3 or TRBV12-4 to TRBJ1-6, with unresolved D. CDR3 size: 12 residues. Between the trimmed V and J ends, which lost 3 bases and 9 bases, there was a span of 6 bases. The CDR3 region is CASSLSGSPLHF. In nucleotides, the CDR3 is TGTGCCAGCAGTTTGTCGGGTTCACCCCTCCACTTT.

The V and J genes are TRBV3-1 (or the pseudogene TRBV3-2) and TRBJ1-3, with TRBD1 matching 9 bases. The CDR3 has 15 amino acids. Germline V gives CDR1 LGHDT, CDR2 YNNKEL (reference sequence). Trimming at V came to 4 bases and at J to 5 bases, leaving 6 bases not matched to a gene. The CDR3 loop is CASSPGTGNRNTIYF. DNA of the CDR3: TGTGCCAGCAGCCCCGGGACAGGGAATAGAAACACCATATATTTT.

The chain uses TRBV5-6 and TRBJ2-3; 10 bases match TRBD2. This CDR3 is built from 15 residues. Germline V gives CDR1 SGHDT, CDR2 YYEEEE. Unmatched junction bases numbered 2, after V lost 3 bases and J lost 1 base. DNA of the CDR3: TGTGCCAGCAGCTCTCTAGCGGGGGGCACAGATACGCAGTATTTT. Protein: CASSSLAGGTDTQYF. Full variable domain (remainder filled in from reference TRBV5-6 and TRBJ2-3): DAGVTQSPTHLIKTRGQQVTLRCSPKSGHDTVSWYQQALGQGPQFIFQYYEEEERQRGNFPDRFSGHQFPNYSSELNVNALLLGDSALYLCASSSLAGGTDTQYFGPGTRLTVL.

V gene TRBV7-9 combines with J gene TRBJ1-1, with D unresolved. This CDR3 has 16 amino acids. The V end was cut by 0 bases, the J end by 8 bases, with 19 bases between. Germline V CDR1 and CDR2: SEHNR, FQNEAQ (reference sequence). This chain's CDR3 is CASSLADREFSGEAFF. The CDR3 bases are TGTGCCAGCAGCTTAGCTGACCGGGAGTTCAGTGGGGAAGCTTTCTTT.

This CDR3 reads CASSFPTGHNQPQHF. The CDR3 DNA reads as TGTGCCAGCAGTTTCCCTACAGGGCACAATCAGCCCCAGCATTTT. The chain employs TRBV28 and TRBJ1-5; TRBD1 might be the D (6 bases). The CDR3 is 15 amino acids. Trimming took 3 bases from V and 3 from J, leaving 12 bases between them. In germline, CDR1 is MDHEN, CDR2 SYDVKM.

The chain has TRBV7-2 and TRBJ1-6, with 7 bases matching TRBD1. The CDR3 consists of 15 residues. Germline V gene data show CDR1 as SGHTA and CDR2 as FQGNSA. J lost 7 bases, V lost 2 bases, and 5 bases had no gene match. The CDR3 DNA reads TGTGCCAGCAGCTTAAGGACAGGCTCCAATTCACCCCTCCACTTT. Amino acids: CASSLRTGSNSPLHF.

The chain uses TRBV9 and TRBJ1-2; 9 bases match TRBD1. The CDR3 has 13 amino acids. J was trimmed by 3 bases and V by 6 bases; bases with no gene match: 3. Germline lookup yields CDR1 SGDLS and CDR2 YYNGEE. CDR3 sequence: CASTGTGHYGYTF. Written as DNA, the CDR3 is TGTGCCAGCACCGGGACAGGGCACTATGGCTACACCTTC.

Only a few counts were recorded for this clone. V usage is TRBV5-6 and J usage is TRBJ1-4; D remains unclear. The germline CDR1 and CDR2 sequences are SGHDT and YYEEEE. This CDR3 is 16 amino acids long. V was shortened by 2 bases and J by 0 bases, with 11 bases between the two germline ends. The CDR3 reads CASSFLSQATNEKLFF. In DNA form, the CDR3 reads TGTGCCAGCAGCTTTCTTTCGCAGGCAACTAATGAAAAACTGTTTTTT. The full variable domain, rest sourced from reference TRBV5-6 and TRBJ1-4, is DAGVTQSPTHLIKTRGQQVTLRCSPKSGHDTVSWYQQALGQGPQFIFQYYEEEERQRGNFPDRFSGHQFPNYSSELNVNALLLGDSALYLCASSFLSQATNEKLFFGSGTQLSVL.

V is TRBV5-5 and J is TRBJ1-1; D possibly corresponds to TRBD1 (6 bases). V gave up 4 bases and J gave up 1 base, with 11 bases separating them. Germline V CDR1 and CDR2: SGHKS, YYEKEE (reference sequence). CDR3 length: 14 amino acids. The CDR3 coding sequence is TGTGCCAGCAGCCCGTGGACAGCGAACACTGAAGCTTTCTTT. The encoded protein is CASSPWTANTEAFF.

This clone was recorded at least ten times. V and J are TRBV6-5 and TRBJ1-5, with 7 bases identical to TRBD1. The CDR3 totals 13 residues. CDR1 MNHEY and CDR2 SVGAGI come from the germline V gene. With V trimmed by 6 bases and J by 7 bases, 6 bases remained unmatched. The CDR3 sequence is CASSPGGSQPQHF. Written as DNA, the CDR3 is TGTGCCAGCAGCCCAGGGGGATCGCAGCCCCAGCATTTT.

The V and J genes are TRBV2 and TRBJ2-2; 8 nucleotides line up with TRBD1. Germline V gives CDR1 SNHLY, CDR2 FYNNEI. The length of the CDR3 is 16 residues. V was pared by 4 bases and J by 3 bases, with 7 bases of the junction left unmatched. The CDR3 here is CASSAVGQGDTGELFF. CDR3 coding DNA: TGTGCCAGCAGTGCAGTCGGACAGGGTGACACCGGGGAGCTGTTTTTT. Supplemented by reference TRBV2 and TRBJ2-2, the full variable domain reads EPEVTQTPSHQVTQMGQEVILRCVPISNHLYFYWYRQILGQKVEFLVSFYNNEISEKSEIFDDQFSVERPDGSNFTLKIRSTKLEDSAMYFCASSAVGQGDTGELFFGEGSRLTVL.

The chain employs TRBV11-3 and TRBJ1-1; unclear D gene. This CDR3 has 14 amino acids. Per the germline V gene, CDR1 is SGHNT and CDR2 is YENEEA. Trimming pared 0 bases from V and 0 bases from J, leaving 5 bases between. The CDR3 nucleotides are TGTGCCAGCAGCTTAGACAGAATGAACACTGAAGCTTTCTTT. Protein: CASSLDRMNTEAFF.

The table lists this clone with a few counts. The V gene is TRBV28, the J gene TRBJ1-3, with D maybe TRBD1 (5 bases). The CDR3 loop spans 15 amino acids. The germline CDR1 and CDR2 sequences are MDHEN and SYDVKM. V was cut by 3 bases and J by 3 bases, with 12 bases left in between. The CDR3 reads CASSFVGLLGNTIYF. The CDR3 region has the DNA TGTGCCAGCAGTTTTGTGGGGCTTCTTGGAAACACCATATATTTT.

The V and J genes are TRBV18 and TRBJ2-2; 13 bases are shared with TRBD2. CDR3 length equals 17 residues. Unmatched junction bases numbered 5, after V lost 3 bases and J lost 4 bases. Germline CDR1 and CDR2: KGHSH and LQKENI. CDR3 protein: CASSPTWTSGGTGELFF. CDR3 nucleotide sequence: TGTGCCAGCTCACCGACTTGGACTAGCGGGGGCACCGGGGAGCTGTTTTTT. The variable domain in full, completed from reference TRBV18 and TRBJ2-2, reads NAGVMQNPRHLVRRRGQEARLRCSPMKGHSHVYWYRQLPEEGLKFMVYLQKENIIDESGMPKERFSAEFPKEGPSILRIQQVVRGDSAAYFCASSPTWTSGGTGELFFGEGSRLTVL.

The chain is built from TRBV19 and TRBJ2-1, with TRBD1 matching over 9 bases. J was trimmed by 9 bases and V by 6 bases; bases with no gene match: 9. This CDR3 is 14 amino acids long. Germline CDR1 reads LNHDA; CDR2 reads SQIVND (reference sequence). This CDR3 reads CASSIGQGLGEQFF. CDR3 DNA: TGTGCCAGTAGCATCGGACAGGGGTTAGGTGAGCAGTTCTTC.

Concerning this clone: Other nucleotide sequences from this sample produce the same CDR3. This chain uses TRBV6-5 with TRBJ1-2, with 9 bases matching TRBD1. The CDR3 is 13 residues long. Trimming took 5 bases from V and 6 from J; bases not matched to a gene: 4. CDR1 MNHEY and CDR2 SVGAGI come from the germline V gene. CDR3 loop: CASSRGQGNGYTF. In DNA form, the CDR3 reads TGTGCCAGCAGTCGAGGACAGGGGAATGGCTACACCTTC.

The rearrangement joins TRBV5-5 to TRBJ2-1; D is unclear. With 1 base removed from V and 7 bases from J, the gap between germline ends came to 3 bases. Germline CDR1 and CDR2: SGHKS and YYEKEE (reference sequence). CDR3 length equals 11 residues. The CDR3 nucleotides read TGTGCCAGCAGCTTGTTAAATGAGCAGTTCTTC. This encodes CASSLLNEQFF.

This clone was picked up many times. This CDR3 is CASSYNPGVSGYEQYV. CDR3 nucleotide sequence: TGTGCCAGCAGTTACAACCCAGGGGTTTCTGGCTACGAGCAGTACGTC. This chain links TRBV6-6 with TRBJ2-7, with a weak D call TRBD1 (6 bases). CDR3 size: 16 residues. Germline CDR1 and CDR2: MNHNY and SVGAGI (reference sequence). Trimming left V 2 bases short and J 3 bases short, with 17 bases between.

The chain carries TRBV24-1 and TRBJ2-2, with a possible D match to TRBD1 (6 bases). Trimming took off 4 bases at V and 1 base at J, with 12 bases between the two ends. The CDR3 has 16 residues. Germline CDR1 is KGHDR and CDR2 is SFDVKD. This CDR3 is CATSEGTRGNTGELFF. Written as DNA, the CDR3 is TGTGCCACCAGTGAAGGGACAAGGGGGAACACCGGGGAGCTGTTTTTT.

The J gene is TRBJ2-2, the V gene TRBV6-1, with 10 bases aligning to TRBD1. The J segment lost 4 bases and the V segment lost 2 bases, leaving 4 bases of the junction unmatched. This CDR3 region has 16 residues. Germline V gene data show CDR1 as MNHNS and CDR2 as SASEGT. In nucleotides, the CDR3 is TGTGCCAGCAGTGAACCTGGACAGGGGGTCACCGGGGAGCTGTTTTTT. Amino acid sequence: CASSEPGQGVTGELFF.

The chain employs TRBV6-5 and TRBJ2-7; D possibly corresponds to TRBD1 (6 bases). V was trimmed by 8 bases and J by 3 bases, leaving 14 bases between them. The CDR3 is 13 residues long. CDR1 is MNHEY, CDR2 SVGAGI, per germline. Here the CDR3 reads CASDRTGNYEQYV. The CDR3 DNA sequence: TGTGCCAGCGACAGAACAGGGAACTACGAGCAGTACGTC.

V is TRBV6-1 and J is TRBJ2-5, with D maybe TRBD1 (6 bases). CDR3 length: 16 amino acids. Trimming removed 1 base at V and 6 bases at J, with 18 bases between. Germline loops: CDR1 MNHNS, CDR2 SASEGT. The CDR3 sequence is CASSEDPGRQEKTQYF. In DNA, the CDR3 is TGTGCCAGCAGTGAAGACCCAGGGCGACAGGAAAAGACCCAGTACTTC.